Listed below are T cell receptor beta chains from one sample, sequenced in a study of blood T cell repertoires in COVID-19. Method: immunoSEQ multiplex PCR; TCRdb's copy keeps in-frame clones and lacks some. The table includes about 190,000 clones, approximately 90% detected once. Sequenced input: peripheral blood. The receptors originated from a man in his 70s with active or convalescent COVID-19. The CDR3 runs from the conserved cysteine through the conserved F or W. The D gene is left open where the match is weak. Part of the rows lack a size; the others show once, few, many or a class for expanded clones.

>NA|TRBV27|once|TRBJ1-6
CASRADSYNSPLHF
>TRBD1|TRBV6-4|NA|TRBJ1-1
CASRMTGTLNTEAFF
>TRBD1|TRBV27|NA|TRBJ1-2
CASSFGTGLTF
>TRBD2|TRBV4-3|once|TRBJ2-2
CASSQGLAPRENTGELFF
>TRBD1|TRBV27|NA|TRBJ1-6
CASSQRQGLSSYNSPLHF
>TRBD1|TRBV11-2|NA|TRBJ2-7
CASSSPGTGGEQYF
>NA|TRBV28|NA|TRBJ1-2
CASSSPPGQGYGYTF
>TRBD2|TRBV5-1|few|TRBJ2-5
CASSLAGGPETQYF
>NA|TRBV24-1|NA|TRBJ2-3
CATSDADRTSTDTQYF
>TRBD2|TRBV9|NA|TRBJ2-1
CASSVGIGRAYNEQFF
>NA|TRBV5-1|NA|TRBJ1-5
CASSLAGLGNQPQHF
>TRBD2|TRBV6-2/TRBV6-3|NA|TRBJ2-5
CASSYKRLAGVETQYF
>NA|TRBV7-9|NA|TRBJ1-6
CASSLVMGRVGSPLHF
>NA|TRBV18|NA|TRBJ1-3
CASSPIQSFNSGNTIYF
>TRBD1|TRBV28|NA|TRBJ2-5
CASSYPRGQGETQYF
>NA|TRBV5-8|NA|TRBJ2-5
CASSLEAGGETQYF
>NA|TRBV2|NA|TRBJ1-5
CASNKRGNNQPQHF
>TRBD2|TRBV2|NA|TRBJ2-1
CASSVSGNSYNEQFF
>NA|TRBV9|few|TRBJ2-2
CASSVDWSDTGELFF
>NA|TRBV6-5|NA|TRBJ2-1
CASSLMRNEQFF
>NA|TRBV7-8|NA|TRBJ2-3
CASSREYTDTQYF
>NA|TRBV19|once|TRBJ2-7
CASSVQDGYYEQYF
>TRBD1|TRBV19|NA|TRBJ1-6
CASSISWTGVQSPLHF
>TRBD1|TRBV2|NA|TRBJ1-6
CASSPEFRGSPLHF
>TRBD2|TRBV7-2|NA|TRBJ2-3
CASSLGLAVTDTQYF